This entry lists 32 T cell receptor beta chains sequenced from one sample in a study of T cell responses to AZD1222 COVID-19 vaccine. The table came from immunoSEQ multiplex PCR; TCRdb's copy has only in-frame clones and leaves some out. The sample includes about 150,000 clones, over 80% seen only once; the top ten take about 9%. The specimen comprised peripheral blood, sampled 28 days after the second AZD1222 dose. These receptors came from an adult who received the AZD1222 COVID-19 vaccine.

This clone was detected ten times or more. This CDR3 reads CASSERRRGKSTYEQYF. CDR3 DNA sequence: TGCGCCAGCAGTGAAAGACGTCGCGGGAAGTCAACCTACGAGCAGTACTTC. The rearrangement uses TRBV10-1 and TRBJ2-7; weak D call: TRBD2 (6 bases). This CDR3 spans 17 amino acids. The V gene lost 3 bases and the J gene lost 2 bases, with 20 bases spanning the gap. Germline V gene sequence: CDR1 WNHNN, CDR2 SYGVQD (reference sequence).

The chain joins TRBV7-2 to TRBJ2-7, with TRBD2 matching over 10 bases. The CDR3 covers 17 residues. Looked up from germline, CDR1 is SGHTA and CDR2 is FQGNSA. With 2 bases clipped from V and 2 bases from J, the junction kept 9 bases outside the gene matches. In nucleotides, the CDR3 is TGTGCCAGCAGCTTACAGCTAGCGGGAGTCTCGGCCTACGAGCAGTACTTC. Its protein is CASSLQLAGVSAYEQYF.

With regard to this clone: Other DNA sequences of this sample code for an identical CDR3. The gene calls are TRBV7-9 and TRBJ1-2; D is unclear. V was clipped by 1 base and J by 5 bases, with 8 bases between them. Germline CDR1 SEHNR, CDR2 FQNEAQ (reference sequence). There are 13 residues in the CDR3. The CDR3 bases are TGTGCCAGCAGCTTAGGTTCGGGGTATGGCTACACCTTC. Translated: CASSLGSGYGYTF. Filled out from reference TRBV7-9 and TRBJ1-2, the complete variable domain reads DTGVSQNPRHKITKRGQNVTFRCDPISEHNRLYWYRQTLGQGPEFLTYFQNEAQLEKSRLLSDRFSAERPKGSFSTLEIQRTEQGDSAMYLCASSLGSGYGYTFGSGTRLTVV.

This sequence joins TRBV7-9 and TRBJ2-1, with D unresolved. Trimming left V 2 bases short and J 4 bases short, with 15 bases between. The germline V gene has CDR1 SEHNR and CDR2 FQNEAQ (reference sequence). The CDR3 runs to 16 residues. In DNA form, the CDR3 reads TGTGCCAGCAGCTTAAGTGCGATTGTAGGATACAATGAGCAGTTCTTC. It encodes CASSLSAIVGYNEQFF.

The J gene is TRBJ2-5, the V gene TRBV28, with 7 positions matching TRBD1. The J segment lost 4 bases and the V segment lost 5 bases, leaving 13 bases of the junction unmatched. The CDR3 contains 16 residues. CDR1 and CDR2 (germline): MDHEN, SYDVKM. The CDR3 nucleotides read TGTGCCAGCAGTCCCTGGACAGGAGACACTCGAGAGACCCAGTACTTC. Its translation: CASSPWTGDTRETQYF. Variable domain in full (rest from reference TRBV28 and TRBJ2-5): DVKVTQSSRYLVKRTGEKVFLECVQDMDHENMFWYRQDPGLGLRLIYFSYDVKMKEKGDIPEGYSVSREKKERFSLILESASTNQTSMYLCASSPWTGDTRETQYFGPGTRLLVL.

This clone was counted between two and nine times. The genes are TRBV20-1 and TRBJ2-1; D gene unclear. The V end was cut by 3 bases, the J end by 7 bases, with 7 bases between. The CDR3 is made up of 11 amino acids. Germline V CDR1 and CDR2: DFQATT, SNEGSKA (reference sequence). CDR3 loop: CSARDRNEQFF. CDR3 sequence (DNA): TGCAGTGCTAGGGATCGTAATGAGCAGTTCTTC.

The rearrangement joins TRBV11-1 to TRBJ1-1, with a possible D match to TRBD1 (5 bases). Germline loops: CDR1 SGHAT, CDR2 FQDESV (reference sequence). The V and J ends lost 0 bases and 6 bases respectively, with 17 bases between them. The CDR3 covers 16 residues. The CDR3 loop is CASSLADRQKGAEAFF. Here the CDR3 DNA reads TGTGCCAGCAGCTTAGCGGATAGACAGAAAGGCGCTGAAGCTTTCTTT.

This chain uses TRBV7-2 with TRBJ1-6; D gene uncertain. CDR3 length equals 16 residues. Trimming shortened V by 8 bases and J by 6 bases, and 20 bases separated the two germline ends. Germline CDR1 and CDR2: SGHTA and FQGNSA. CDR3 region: CASAIRGSRVNSPLHF. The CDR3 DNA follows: TGTGCCAGCGCCATTCGCGGCTCTAGAGTTAATTCACCCCTCCACTTT.

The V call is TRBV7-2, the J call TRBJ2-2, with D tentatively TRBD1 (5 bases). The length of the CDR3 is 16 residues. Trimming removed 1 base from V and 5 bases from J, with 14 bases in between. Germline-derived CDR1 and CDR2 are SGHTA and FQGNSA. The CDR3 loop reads CASSLVALRQTGELFF. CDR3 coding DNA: TGTGCCAGCAGCTTAGTGGCCCTTAGACAGACCGGGGAGCTGTTTTTT.

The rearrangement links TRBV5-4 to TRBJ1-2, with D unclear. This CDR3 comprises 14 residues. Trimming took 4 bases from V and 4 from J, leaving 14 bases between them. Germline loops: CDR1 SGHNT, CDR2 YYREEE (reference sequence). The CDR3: CASSQVRSLYGYTF. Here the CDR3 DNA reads TGTGCCAGCAGCCAAGTTAGGAGCCTCTATGGCTACACCTTC. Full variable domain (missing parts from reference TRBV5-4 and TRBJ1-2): ETGVTQSPTHLIKTRGQQVTLRCSSQSGHNTVSWYQQALGQGPQFIFQYYREEENGRGNFPPRFSGLQFPNYSSELNVNALELDDSALYLCASSQVRSLYGYTFGSGTRLTVV.

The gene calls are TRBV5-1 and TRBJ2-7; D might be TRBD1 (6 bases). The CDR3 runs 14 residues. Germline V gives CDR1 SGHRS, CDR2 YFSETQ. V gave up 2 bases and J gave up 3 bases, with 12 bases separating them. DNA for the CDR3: TGCGCCAGCAGCTTTCGCCAGGGGAACTACGAGCAGTACTTC. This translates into CASSFRQGNYEQYF. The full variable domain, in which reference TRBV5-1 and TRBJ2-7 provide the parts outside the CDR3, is KAGVTQTPRYLIKTRGQQVTLSCSPISGHRSVSWYQQTPGQGLQFLFEYFSETQRNKGNFPGRFSGRQFSNSRSEMNVSTLELGDSALYLCASSFRQGNYEQYFGPGTRLTVT.

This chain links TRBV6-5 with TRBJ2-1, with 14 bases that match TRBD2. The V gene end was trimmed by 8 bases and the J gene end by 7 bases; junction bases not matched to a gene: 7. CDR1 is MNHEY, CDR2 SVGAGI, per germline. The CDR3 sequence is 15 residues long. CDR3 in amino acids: CASGDRTSGRNEQFF. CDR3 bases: TGTGCCAGCGGCGACCGGACTAGCGGGAGGAATGAGCAGTTCTTC.

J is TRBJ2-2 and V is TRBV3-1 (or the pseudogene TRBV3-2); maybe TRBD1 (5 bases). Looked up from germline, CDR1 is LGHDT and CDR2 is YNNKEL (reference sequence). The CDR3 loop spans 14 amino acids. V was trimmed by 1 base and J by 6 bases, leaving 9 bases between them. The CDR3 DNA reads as TGTGCCAGCAGCCAAGTAAGGGGCGCCGGGGAGCTGTTTTTT. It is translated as CASSQVRGAGELFF.

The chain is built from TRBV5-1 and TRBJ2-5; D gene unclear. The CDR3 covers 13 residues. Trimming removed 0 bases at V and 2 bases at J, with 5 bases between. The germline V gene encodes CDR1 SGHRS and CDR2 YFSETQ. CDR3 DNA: TGCGCCAGCAGCTTGGTGGTTCAAGAGACCCAGTACTTC. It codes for CASSLVVQETQYF.

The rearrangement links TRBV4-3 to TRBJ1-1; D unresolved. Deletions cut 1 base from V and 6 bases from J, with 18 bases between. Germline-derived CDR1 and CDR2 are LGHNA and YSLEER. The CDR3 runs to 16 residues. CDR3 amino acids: CASSQGFGEAGAEAFF. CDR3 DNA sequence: TGCGCCAGCAGCCAAGGATTTGGAGAAGCTGGGGCTGAAGCTTTCTTT.

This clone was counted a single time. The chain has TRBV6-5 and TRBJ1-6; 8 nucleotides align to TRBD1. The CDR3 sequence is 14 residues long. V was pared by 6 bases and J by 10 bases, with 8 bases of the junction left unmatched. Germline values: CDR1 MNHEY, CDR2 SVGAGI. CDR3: CASRQGDVGSPLHF. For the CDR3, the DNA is TGTGCCAGCAGACAGGGGGATGTCGGATCACCCCTCCACTTT.

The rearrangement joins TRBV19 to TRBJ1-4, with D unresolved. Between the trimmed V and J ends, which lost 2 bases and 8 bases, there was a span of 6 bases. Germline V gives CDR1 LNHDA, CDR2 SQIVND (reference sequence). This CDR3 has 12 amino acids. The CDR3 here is CASSILGEKLFF. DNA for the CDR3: TGTGCCAGTAGTATACTTGGGGAAAAACTGTTTTTT.

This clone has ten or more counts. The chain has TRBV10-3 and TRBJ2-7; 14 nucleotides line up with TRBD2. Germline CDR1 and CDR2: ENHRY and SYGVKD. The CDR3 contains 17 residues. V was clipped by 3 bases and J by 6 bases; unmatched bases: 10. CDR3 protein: CAISDPGLAGERGEQYF. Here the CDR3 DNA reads TGTGCCATCAGTGACCCGGGACTAGCGGGAGAGAGAGGCGAGCAGTACTTC.

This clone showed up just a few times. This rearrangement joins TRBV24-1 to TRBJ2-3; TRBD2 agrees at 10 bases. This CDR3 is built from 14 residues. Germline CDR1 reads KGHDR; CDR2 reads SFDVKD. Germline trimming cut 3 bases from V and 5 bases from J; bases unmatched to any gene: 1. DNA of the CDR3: TGTGCCACCAGTGATAGCGGGAGGGGAGATACGCAGTATTTT. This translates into CATSDSGRGDTQYF.

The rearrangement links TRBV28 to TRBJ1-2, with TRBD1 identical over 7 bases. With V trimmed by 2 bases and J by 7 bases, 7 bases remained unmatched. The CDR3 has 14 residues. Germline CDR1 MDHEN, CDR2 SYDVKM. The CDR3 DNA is TGTGCCAGCAGTTTAGTTGACAGGGCCGGTGGCTACACCTTC. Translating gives CASSLVDRAGGYTF.

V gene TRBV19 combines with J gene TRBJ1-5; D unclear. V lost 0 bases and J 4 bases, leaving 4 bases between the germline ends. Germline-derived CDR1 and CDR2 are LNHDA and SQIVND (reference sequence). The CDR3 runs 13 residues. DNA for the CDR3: TGTGCCAGTAGTATAGATAAAAATCAGCCCCAGCATTTT. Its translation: CASSIDKNQPQHF.

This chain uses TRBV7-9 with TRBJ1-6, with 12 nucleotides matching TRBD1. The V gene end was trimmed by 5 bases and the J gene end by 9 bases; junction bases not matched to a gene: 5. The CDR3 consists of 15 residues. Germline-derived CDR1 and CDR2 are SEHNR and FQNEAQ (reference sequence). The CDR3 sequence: CASSEGQGAGSPLHF. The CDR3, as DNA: TGTGCCAGCAGCGAGGGACAGGGGGCAGGTTCACCCCTCCACTTT.

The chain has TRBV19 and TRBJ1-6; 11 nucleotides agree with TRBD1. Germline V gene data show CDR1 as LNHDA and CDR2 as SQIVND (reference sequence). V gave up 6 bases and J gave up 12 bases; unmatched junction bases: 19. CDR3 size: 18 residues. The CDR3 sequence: CASSPDRGPSWVMLPLHF. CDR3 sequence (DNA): TGTGCCAGTAGCCCGGACAGGGGGCCCTCCTGGGTCATGTTACCCCTCCACTTT.

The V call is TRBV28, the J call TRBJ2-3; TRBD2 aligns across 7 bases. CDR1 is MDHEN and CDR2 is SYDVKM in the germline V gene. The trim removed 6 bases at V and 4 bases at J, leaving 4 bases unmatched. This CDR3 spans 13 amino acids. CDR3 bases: TGTGCCAGCAGCCCAGGGAGGGCAGATACGCAGTATTTT. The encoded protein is CASSPGRADTQYF.

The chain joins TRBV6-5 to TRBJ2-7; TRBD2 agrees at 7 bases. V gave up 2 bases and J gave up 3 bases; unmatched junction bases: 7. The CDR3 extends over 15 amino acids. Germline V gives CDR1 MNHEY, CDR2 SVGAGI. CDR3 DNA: TGTGCCAGCAGTTACAGGCTAGCGGAGCGCTACGAGCAGTACTTC. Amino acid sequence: CASSYRLAERYEQYF.

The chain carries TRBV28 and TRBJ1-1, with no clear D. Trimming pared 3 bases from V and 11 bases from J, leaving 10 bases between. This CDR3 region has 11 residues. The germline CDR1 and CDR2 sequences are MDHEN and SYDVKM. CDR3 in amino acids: CASSLSGRAFF. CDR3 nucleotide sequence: TGTGCCAGCAGTTTGTCCGGGCGGGCTTTCTTT.

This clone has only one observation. CDR3 in DNA: TGCGCCAGCAGCATTAACCCGGGACAGGGTGGGGATGAGCAGTTCTTC. Translated, it gives CASSINPGQGGDEQFF. The chain employs TRBV5-1 and TRBJ2-1, with 9 nucleotides matching TRBD1. The CDR3 totals 16 residues. The germline CDR1 and CDR2 sequences are SGHRS and YFSETQ. The trim removed 4 bases at V and 8 bases at J, leaving 13 bases unmatched.

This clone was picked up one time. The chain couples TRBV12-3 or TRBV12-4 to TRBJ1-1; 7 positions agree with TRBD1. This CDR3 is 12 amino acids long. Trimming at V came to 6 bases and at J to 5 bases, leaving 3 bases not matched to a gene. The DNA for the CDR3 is TGTGCCAGCAGCAGACAGGGTACTGAAGCTTTCTTT. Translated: CASSRQGTEAFF.

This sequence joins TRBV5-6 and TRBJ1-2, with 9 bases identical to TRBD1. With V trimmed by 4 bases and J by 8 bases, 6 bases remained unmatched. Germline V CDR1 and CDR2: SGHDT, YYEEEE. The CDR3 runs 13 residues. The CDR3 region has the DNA TGTGCCAGCAGCCTAGACAGGGGGATCGGCTACACCTTC. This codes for CASSLDRGIGYTF.

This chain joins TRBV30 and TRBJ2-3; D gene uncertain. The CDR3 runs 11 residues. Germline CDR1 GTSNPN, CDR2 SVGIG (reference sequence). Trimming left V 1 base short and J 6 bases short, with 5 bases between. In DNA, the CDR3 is TGTGCCTGGAGTGGCCGGGATACGCAGTATTTT. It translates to CAWSGRDTQYF.

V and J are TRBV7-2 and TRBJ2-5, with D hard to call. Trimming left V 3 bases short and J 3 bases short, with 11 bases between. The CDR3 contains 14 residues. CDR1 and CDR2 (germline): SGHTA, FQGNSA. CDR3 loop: CASSLDWLKETQYF. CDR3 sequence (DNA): TGTGCCAGCAGCTTGGATTGGCTGAAAGAGACCCAGTACTTC.

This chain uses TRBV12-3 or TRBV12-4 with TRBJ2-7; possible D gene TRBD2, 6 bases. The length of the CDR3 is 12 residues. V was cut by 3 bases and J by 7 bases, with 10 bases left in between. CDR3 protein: CASSFGGREQYF. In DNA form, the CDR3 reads TGTGCCAGCAGTTTTGGGGGGAGGGAGCAGTACTTC.